Below, 23 T cell receptor beta chains from the same sample are listed, as sequenced in a study of cytomegalovirus exposure and HLA in healthy donors. The study ran its PCR with 60 Vbeta and 13 Jbeta primers. The data were produced by immunoSEQ multiplex PCR, yet TCRdb's version contains in-frame clones alone and is incomplete. The table records about 120,000 clones, about four fifths of them present only once. Source material: PBMCs. The receptors were gathered from a young man in good health and CMV-seropositive.

V is TRBV19 and J is TRBJ1-5; D is undetermined. The V end lost 6 bases, the J end lost 0 bases, and 33 bases lay between the germline ends. The CDR3 contains 22 residues. CDR1 LNHDA and CDR2 SQIVND come from the germline V gene (reference sequence). CDR3 nucleotides: TGTGCCAGTAGGCGACCCTTGGACGACTACCTCCACCCCCCGTATAGCAATCAGCCCCAGCATTTT. This sequence encodes CASRRPLDDYLHPPYSNQPQHF.

V usage is TRBV7-6 and J usage is TRBJ2-1, with 9 positions matching TRBD1. Trimming took 4 bases from V and 6 from J; bases not matched to a gene: 7. Per germline, CDR1 SGHVS and CDR2 FNYEAQ. There are 15 residues in the CDR3. Here the CDR3 reads CASSSSGTGFNEQFF. The CDR3 DNA sequence: TGTGCCAGCAGCTCGTCCGGGACAGGGTTCAATGAGCAGTTCTTC.

This clone was found a few times. The rearrangement links TRBV27 to TRBJ1-2, with TRBD1 matching over 7 bases. The CDR3 extends over 13 amino acids. Trimming took 5 bases from V and 0 from J; bases not matched to a gene: 0. Germline assignment: CDR1 MNHEY and CDR2 SMNVEV (reference sequence). CDR3 sequence: CASSQGANYGYTF. The CDR3 nucleotides are TGTGCCAGCAGTCAGGGGGCTAACTATGGCTACACCTTC.

This chain uses TRBV18 with TRBJ1-3; 7 nucleotides line up with TRBD1. The CDR3 has 17 residues. V lost 2 bases to trimming and J lost 1 base; unmatched junction nucleotides: 8. Germline CDR1 is KGHSH and CDR2 is LQKENI. In DNA, the CDR3 is TGTGCCAGCTCACCATTTACAGGGGAGATATCTGGAAACACCATATATTTT. Amino acid sequence: CASSPFTGEISGNTIYF.

J is TRBJ2-3 and V is TRBV7-6; TRBD2 matches at 12 bases. Trimming took 0 bases from V and 5 from J; bases not matched to a gene: 6. The CDR3 spans 17 residues. Germline CDR1 SGHVS, CDR2 FNYEAQ. The chain's CDR3 is CASSLAATSGGLDTQYF. CDR3 nucleotides: TGTGCCAGCAGCTTAGCCGCGACTAGCGGGGGATTAGATACGCAGTATTTT.

J is TRBJ1-2 and V is TRBV14; 10 bases align to TRBD1. J was trimmed by 4 bases and V by 4 bases; bases with no gene match: 6. The germline gives CDR1 SGHDN, CDR2 FVKESK. The CDR3 consists of 15 residues. The CDR3 DNA follows: TGTGCCAGCAGCCCCCGGGACAGGGGTGGCTATGGCTACACCTTC. Residues: CASSPRDRGGYGYTF.

This clone was picked up one time. CDR3 in amino acids: CASSPNPTGFNSPLHF. The CDR3 bases are TGTGCCAGCAGCCCGAATCCGACAGGGTTTAATTCACCCCTCCACTTT. The J gene is TRBJ1-6, the V gene TRBV7-2; the match to TRBD1 covers 7 bases. V was clipped by 5 bases and J by 6 bases; unmatched bases: 10. Germline V gene lookup returns CDR1 SGHTA and CDR2 FQGNSA. The CDR3 has 16 residues.

Only a few counts were recorded for this clone. The rearrangement links TRBV19 to TRBJ1-4; the D gene is possibly TRBD1 (5 bases). The CDR3 contains 15 residues. Germline CDR1 reads LNHDA; CDR2 reads SQIVND (reference sequence). Trimming took 6 bases from V and 0 from J, leaving 11 bases between them. The CDR3 loop is CASSPGRATNEKLFF. The CDR3, as DNA: TGTGCCAGTAGCCCAGGGAGGGCAACTAATGAAAAACTGTTTTTT.

As to this clone: One end of the junction fails to match germline, which may point to a read error. This chain joins TRBV27 and TRBJ1-2, with D unclear. Germline V gene sequence: CDR1 MNHEY, CDR2 SMNVEV (reference sequence). This CDR3 has 15 residues. Here the CDR3 reads CASSPLEGWVKGYPF. The CDR3 nucleotides read TGTGCCAGCAGTCCGTTGGAGGGATGGGTGAAGGGCTACCCCTTC.

In its sample, this clone was seen a few times. The chain links TRBV4-2 to TRBJ1-1, with a possible D match to TRBD1 (5 bases). With 7 bases removed from V and 11 bases from J, the gap between germline ends came to 14 bases. The V gene's germline CDR1 is LGHNA and CDR2 YNFKEQ. This CDR3 contains 11 residues. The CDR3 loop is CASNLGGVAFF. CDR3 in DNA: TGTGCCAGCAACCTGGGAGGGGTTGCTTTCTTT.

This clone has just one count. This rearrangement joins TRBV6-1 to TRBJ1-1; perhaps TRBD1 as D (5 bases). Per germline, CDR1 MNHNS and CDR2 SASEGT. V lost 4 bases and J lost 1, with 16 bases in between. The CDR3 extends over 16 amino acids. DNA for the CDR3: TGTGCCAGCAGTGGGGGGGGTCGTACACCGAACACTGAAGCTTTCTTT. This translates into CASSGGGRTPNTEAFF.

The CDR3 DNA reads TGTGCCAGCAGTGAATTTCTAGCTAACGCCGGGGAGCTGTTTTTT. Amino acids: CASSEFLANAGELFF. V is TRBV25-1 and J is TRBJ2-2, with D possibly matching TRBD2 (5 bases). V lost 1 base and J lost 6, with 12 bases in between. The CDR3 runs to 15 residues. CDR1 is MGHDK, CDR2 SYGVNS, per germline.

Notes on this clone: This specimen includes other DNA sequences encoding the same CDR3. This rearrangement joins TRBV2 to TRBJ1-5; 8 bases agree with TRBD1. In germline, CDR1 is SNHLY, CDR2 FYNNEI. J lost 4 bases, V lost 6 bases, and 5 bases had no gene match. The CDR3 has 14 amino acids. CDR3 sequence (DNA): TGTGCCAGCAGCGATGACAGGGGAAATCAGCCCCAGCATTTT. It yields the protein CASSDDRGNQPQHF.

J is TRBJ1-1 and V is TRBV5-6; 9 nucleotides align to TRBD1. The CDR3 consists of 12 residues. Germline CDR1 reads SGHDT; CDR2 reads YYEEEE. Unmatched junction bases numbered 1, after V lost 3 bases and J lost 7 bases. The DNA of the CDR3 is TGTGCCAGCAGCTGGGGACAGGGTGAAGCTTTCTTT. Translation: CASSWGQGEAFF.

The genes are TRBV10-3 and TRBJ2-3; 8 nucleotides agree with TRBD2. The J segment lost 2 bases and the V segment lost 7 bases, leaving 5 bases of the junction unmatched. Germline values: CDR1 ENHRY, CDR2 SYGVKD. The CDR3 runs to 14 residues. The CDR3 protein is CAIMGSGVTDTQYF. The DNA of the CDR3 is TGTGCCATCATGGGTAGCGGGGTCACAGATACGCAGTATTTT.

This chain joins TRBV11-2 and TRBJ1-1; 8 nucleotides agree with TRBD1. This CDR3 has 13 amino acids. J was trimmed by 5 bases and V by 5 bases; bases with no gene match: 4. Per germline, CDR1 SGHAT and CDR2 FQNNGV. The CDR3 sequence: CASSPGTGTEAFF. CDR3 bases: TGTGCCAGCAGCCCGGGGACAGGAACTGAAGCTTTCTTT.

The CDR3 DNA sequence: TGTGCCAGCAGTGACCCGGGACTCGGCAAGGGAAACACCATATATTTT. Translating it yields CASSDPGLGKGNTIYF. The V call is TRBV6-1, the J call TRBJ1-3, with D perhaps TRBD1 (5 bases). The ends were cut back, 3 bases at V and 4 bases at J, with 16 bases in the middle. The germline gives CDR1 MNHNS, CDR2 SASEGT. The CDR3 is 16 residues long.

V gene TRBV27 combines with J gene TRBJ2-7; 8 positions agree with TRBD1. CDR1 is MNHEY and CDR2 is SMNVEV in the germline V gene (reference sequence). Germline trimming cut 5 bases from V and 2 bases from J; bases unmatched to any gene: 5. The CDR3 has 14 residues. The CDR3 loop reads CASSARTGPYEQYF. Written as DNA, the CDR3 is TGTGCCAGCAGTGCCCGGACAGGGCCCTACGAGCAGTACTTC.

This clone showed up just once. The J gene is TRBJ2-1, the V gene TRBV7-9, with TRBD2 matching over 7 bases. Germline V gives CDR1 SEHNR, CDR2 FQNEAQ (reference sequence). The CDR3 is 12 residues long. Trimming took 6 bases from V and 11 from J; bases not matched to a gene: 7. The CDR3 loop reads CASSPGLVQQFF. DNA of the CDR3: TGTGCCAGCAGTCCAGGACTAGTCCAGCAGTTCTTC.

Of note for this clone: The junction departs from the called germline gene at one end, perhaps through a read error. V is TRBV7-9 and J is TRBJ1-2, with a weak D call TRBD1 (6 bases). The CDR3 spans 12 residues. Germline lookup yields CDR1 SEHNR and CDR2 FQNEAQ (reference sequence). This CDR3 reads CSSSGNRVDYTF. For the CDR3, the DNA is TGTTCCAGCAGCGGTAACAGGGTAGACTACACCTTC. The whole variable domain, remainder taken from reference TRBV7-9 and TRBJ1-2, is DTGVSQNPRHKITKRGQNVTFRCDPISEHNRLYWYRQTLGQGPEFLTYFQNEAQLEKSRLLSDRFSAERPKGSFSTLEIQRTEQGDSAMYLCSSSGNRVDYTFGSGTRLTVV.

The rearrangement links TRBV4-2 to TRBJ2-3, with 14 bases fitting TRBD2. CDR3 length equals 16 residues. CDR1 is LGHNA, CDR2 YNFKEQ, per germline. V lost 4 bases, J lost 3 bases, and 3 bases stayed unmatched. CDR3 loop: CASSPGLAGGTDTQYF. CDR3 in DNA: TGTGCCAGCAGCCCCGGACTAGCGGGGGGAACAGATACGCAGTATTTT.

This clone was seen only once. The chain recombines TRBV7-9 with TRBJ2-3; D perhaps matches TRBD1 (5 bases). This CDR3 comprises 14 residues. The V and J ends lost 1 base and 1 base respectively, with 6 bases between them. Germline V gives CDR1 SEHNR, CDR2 FQNEAQ (reference sequence). The CDR3 coding sequence is TGTGCCAGCAGCTTAGTGGGGCGCACAGATACGCAGTATTTT. Translation: CASSLVGRTDTQYF.

This chain joins TRBV10-1 and TRBJ2-3; 8 positions match TRBD2. V lost 3 bases, J lost 3 bases, and 8 bases stayed unmatched. Per germline, CDR1 WNHNN and CDR2 SYGVQD (reference sequence). CDR3 size: 16 residues. As DNA, the CDR3 is TGCGCCAGCAGTGACTTCGAGGGACTAGGGACAGATACGCAGTATTTT. Amino acid sequence: CASSDFEGLGTDTQYF.